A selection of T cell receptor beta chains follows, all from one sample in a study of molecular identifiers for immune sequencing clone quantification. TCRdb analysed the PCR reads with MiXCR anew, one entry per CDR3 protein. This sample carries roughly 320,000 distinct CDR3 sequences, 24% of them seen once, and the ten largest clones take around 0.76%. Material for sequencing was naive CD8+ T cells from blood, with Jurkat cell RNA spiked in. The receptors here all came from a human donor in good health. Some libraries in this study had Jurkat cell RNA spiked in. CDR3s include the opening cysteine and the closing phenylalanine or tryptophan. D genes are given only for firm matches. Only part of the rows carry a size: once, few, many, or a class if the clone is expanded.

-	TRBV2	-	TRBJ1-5	TGTGCCAGCAGTGAGAGTACCTCGAACAATCAGCCCCAGCATTTT	CASSESTSNNQPQHF
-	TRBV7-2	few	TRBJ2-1	TGTGCCAGCAGCTTAGGCCCAGGGGATTACAATGAGCAGTTCTTC	CASSLGPGDYNEQFF
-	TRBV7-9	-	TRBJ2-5	TGTGCCAGCAGCTTAGTGAGCGTGGGCAGGGGAGAGACCCAGTACTTC	CASSLVSVGRGETQYF
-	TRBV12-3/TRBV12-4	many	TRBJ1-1	TGTGCCAGCAGTCCAACCCACCCGACAGTGAACACTGAAGCTTTCTTT	CASSPTHPTVNTEAFF
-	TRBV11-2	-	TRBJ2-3	TGTGCCAGCAGCTGGCGGGGTACAGATACGCAGTATTTT	CASSWRGTDTQYF
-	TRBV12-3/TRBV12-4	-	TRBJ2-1	TGTGCCAGCAGTTCGCTCCCACAGGGTAAGGAGTACAATGAGCAGTTCTTC	CASSSLPQGKEYNEQFF
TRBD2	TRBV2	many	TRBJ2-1	TGTGCCAGCAGCAATAGCGGGAGCGGAAATGAGCAGTTCTTC	CASSNSGSGNEQFF
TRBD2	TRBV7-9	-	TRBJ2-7	TGTGCCAGCAGAGGACTAGCGGATTACGAGCAGTACTTC	CASRGLADYEQYF
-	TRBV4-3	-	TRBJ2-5	TGCGCCAGCAGCCAAGACATAGCGGTACAAGAGAGCCAGTACTTC	CASSQDIAVQESQYF
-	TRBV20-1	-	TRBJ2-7	TGCAGTGCTAGAGATACACCCTCCTACGAGCAGTACTTC	CSARDTPSYEQYF
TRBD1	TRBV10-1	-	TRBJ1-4	TGCGCCAGCAGCGACAGGGAAGGAAAACTGTTTTTT	CASSDREGKLFF
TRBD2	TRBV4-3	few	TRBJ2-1	TGCGCCAGCAGCCATGCGGGACTACCCAATGAGCAGTTCTTC	CASSHAGLPNEQFF
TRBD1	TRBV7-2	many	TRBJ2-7	TGTGCCAGCAGCCCGGGGACAGTAGTTTACGAGCAGTACTTC	CASSPGTVVYEQYF
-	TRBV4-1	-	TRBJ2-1	TGCGCCAGCAGCCATTCGAGGGGGGGCAGTTACAATGAGCAGTTCTTC	CASSHSRGGSYNEQFF
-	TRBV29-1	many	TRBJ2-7	TGCAGCGTTGTGGCCCCGGACAGCCCCTACGAGCAGTACTTC	CSVVAPDSPYEQYF
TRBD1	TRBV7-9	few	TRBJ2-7	TGTGCCAGCAGCCCGACCGGGACAGGGGACCGCTACGAGCAGTACTTC	CASSPTGTGDRYEQYF
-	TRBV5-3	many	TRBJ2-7	TGTGCCAGCAGCTTGGCCCCTTCGGGGCAGGGCAAGCCTGACTTC	CASSLAPSGQGKPDF
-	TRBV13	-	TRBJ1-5	TGTGCCAGCGGCCGTACCGAGGGGGTACGAATAGCAATCGATCAGCCCCAGCATTTT	CASGRTEGVRIAIDQPQHF
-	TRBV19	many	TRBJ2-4	TGTGCCAGTAGTATAGCGACTAGAGGAAAAAACATTCAGTACTTC	CASSIATRGKNIQYF
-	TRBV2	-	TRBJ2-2	TGTGCCAGTTGGACAAGGTCAAACACCGGGGAGCTGTTTTTT	CASWTRSNTGELFF
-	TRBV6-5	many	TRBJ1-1	TGTGCCAGCAGCTGGAATTGGCAGGCGAACACTGAAGCTTTCTTT	CASSWNWQANTEAFF
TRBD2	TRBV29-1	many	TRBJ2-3	TGCACCACGCAGGGAGCTAGCGGGGACACAGATACGCAGTATTTT	CTTQGASGDTDTQYF
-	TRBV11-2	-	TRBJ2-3	TGTGCCAGCAGCTTACTTTGGGCAGGTCCAGATACGCAGTATTTT	CASSLLWAGPDTQYF
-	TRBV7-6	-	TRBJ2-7	TGTGCCAGCAGCCAAGGGCCCCCCGAGGTGCGAGAGGCCTACGAGCAGTACTTC	CASSQGPPEVREAYEQYF
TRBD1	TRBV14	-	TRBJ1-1	TGTGCCAGCAGCTATCAGGACAGGGGGGAAGCTTTCTTT	CASSYQDRGEAFF
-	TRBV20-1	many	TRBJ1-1	TGCAGTGCTAGGGATTGGGGATCGAACACTGAAGCTTTCTTT	CSARDWGSNTEAFF
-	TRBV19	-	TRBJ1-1	TGTGCCAGTAGCGGTTCCCCCACTGAAGCTTTCTTT	CASSGSPTEAFF
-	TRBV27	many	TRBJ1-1	TGTGCCAGCAGTCCCAGGGCAGTAAACACTGAAGCTTTCTTT	CASSPRAVNTEAFF